This paragraph reports one T cell receptor beta chain. The clone's antigen remains unknown. Base qualities were left out, and no much larger clone turns up one base away. The data were obtained in a study of control samples from healthy donors and cancer patients (dated by TCRdb to about 2020). Receptor amplification or capture employed the immunoSEQ multiplex PCR assay. This is the immuneACCESS table as TCRdb keeps it, with only in-frame sequences that have V and J called. A part of the clones is gone; compared with another copy, unresolved V genes explain less than half, and the rest is unexplained. The sample yields about 120,000 clones; about 92% were counted once. Jointly, the top ten make up about 1.5% of the sample. Sequences were obtained from PBMCs. The TCR originated in a man aged 45-65 years with head and neck cancer.

The sequenced DNA: TGCGCCAGCAGTGACCGGGACCGGGTGGGGACCCAGTACTTC. Its product reads: CASSDRDRVGTQYF. This sequence uses TRBV10-1 and TRBJ2-5; the D call could be TRBD1 or TRBD2, with each sharing 5 bases. The CDR3, cysteine through phenylalanine, is 14 amino acids long. CDR3 DNA only is kept here, 42 bases in frame from base 1. V is reduced by 3 bases and J by 7 bases, leaving a spacing of 15 bases between them. Via the germline V gene (reference sequence), CDR1 is WNHNN and CDR2 SYGVQD.